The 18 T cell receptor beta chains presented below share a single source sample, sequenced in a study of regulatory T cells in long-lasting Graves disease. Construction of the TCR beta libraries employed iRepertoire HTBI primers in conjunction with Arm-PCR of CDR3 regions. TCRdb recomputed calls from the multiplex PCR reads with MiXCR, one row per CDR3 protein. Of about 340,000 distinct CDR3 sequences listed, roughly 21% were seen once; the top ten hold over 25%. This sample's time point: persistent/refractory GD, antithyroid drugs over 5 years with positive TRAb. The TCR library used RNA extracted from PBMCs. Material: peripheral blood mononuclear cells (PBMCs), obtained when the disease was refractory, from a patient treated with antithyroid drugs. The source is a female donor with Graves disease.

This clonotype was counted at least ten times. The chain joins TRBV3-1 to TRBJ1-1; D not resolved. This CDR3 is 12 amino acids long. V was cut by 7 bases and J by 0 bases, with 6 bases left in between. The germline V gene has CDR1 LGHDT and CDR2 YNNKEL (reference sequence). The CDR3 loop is CASMAVNTEAFF. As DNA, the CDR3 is TGTGCCAGCATGGCGGTGAACACTGAAGCTTTCTTT.

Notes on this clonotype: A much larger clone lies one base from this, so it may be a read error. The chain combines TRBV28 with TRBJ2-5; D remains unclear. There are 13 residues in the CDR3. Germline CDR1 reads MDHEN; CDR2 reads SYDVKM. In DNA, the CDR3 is TGTGCCTGCAGTTTAAAGGAGCAAGAGACCCAGTACTTC. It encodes CACSLKEQETQYF.

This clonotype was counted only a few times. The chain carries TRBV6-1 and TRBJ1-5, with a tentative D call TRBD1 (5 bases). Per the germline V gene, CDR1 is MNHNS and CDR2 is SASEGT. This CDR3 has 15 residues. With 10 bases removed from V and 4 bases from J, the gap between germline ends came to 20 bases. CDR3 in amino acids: CATHGWGEGNQPQHF. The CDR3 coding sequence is TGTGCCACGCATGGGTGGGGAGAGGGGAATCAGCCCCAGCATTTT.

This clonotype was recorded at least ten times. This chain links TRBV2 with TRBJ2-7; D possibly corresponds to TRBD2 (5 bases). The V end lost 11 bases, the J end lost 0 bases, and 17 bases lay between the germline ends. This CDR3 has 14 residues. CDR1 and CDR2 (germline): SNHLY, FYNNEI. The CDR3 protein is CAVRPADFSYEQYF. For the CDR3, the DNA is TGTGCCGTCCGACCGGCGGACTTCTCCTACGAGCAGTACTTC.

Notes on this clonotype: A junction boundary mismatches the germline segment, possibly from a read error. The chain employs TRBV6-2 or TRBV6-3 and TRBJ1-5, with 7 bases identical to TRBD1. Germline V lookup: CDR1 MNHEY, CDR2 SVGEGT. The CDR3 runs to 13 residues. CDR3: CASSGQQNQPRHF. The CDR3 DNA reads TGTGCCAGCTCGGGACAGCAAAATCAGCCCCGGCATTTT.

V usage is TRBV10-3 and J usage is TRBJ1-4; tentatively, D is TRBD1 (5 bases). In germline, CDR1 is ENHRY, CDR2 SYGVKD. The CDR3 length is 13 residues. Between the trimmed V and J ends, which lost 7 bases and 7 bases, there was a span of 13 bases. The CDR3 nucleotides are TGTGCCATCAAGAGCAGGGAGCGTGAAAAACTGTTTTTT. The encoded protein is CAIKSREREKLFF.

Written as DNA, the CDR3 is TGCAGCGTTGAGGAAACTGAATTAGCGGGCGCAAGCACAGATACGCAGTATTTT. This sequence encodes CSVEETELAGASTDTQYF. The genes are TRBV29-1 and TRBJ2-3; the match to TRBD2 covers 7 bases. The germline V gene has CDR1 SQVTM and CDR2 ANQGSEA. The CDR3 has 18 residues. The V gene end was trimmed by 3 bases and the J gene end by 0 bases; junction bases not matched to a gene: 15.

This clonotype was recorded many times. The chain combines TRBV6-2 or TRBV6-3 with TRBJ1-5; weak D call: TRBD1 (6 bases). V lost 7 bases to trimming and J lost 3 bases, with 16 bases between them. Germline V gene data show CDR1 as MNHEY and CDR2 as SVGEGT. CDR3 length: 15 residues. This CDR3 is CASTVLLGANQPQHF. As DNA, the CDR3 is TGTGCCAGCACCGTACTCCTGGGGGCCAATCAGCCCCAGCATTTT.

The CDR3 bases are TGTGCCAGCAGTTACTCGAGCCCGACCCATCAGCCCCAGCATTTT. Residues: CASSYSSPTHQPQHF. The chain couples TRBV6-5 to TRBJ1-5; no definite D call. Deletions cut 0 bases from V and 5 bases from J, with 11 bases between. The CDR3 consists of 15 residues. Germline V gene data show CDR1 as MNHEY and CDR2 as SVGAGI.

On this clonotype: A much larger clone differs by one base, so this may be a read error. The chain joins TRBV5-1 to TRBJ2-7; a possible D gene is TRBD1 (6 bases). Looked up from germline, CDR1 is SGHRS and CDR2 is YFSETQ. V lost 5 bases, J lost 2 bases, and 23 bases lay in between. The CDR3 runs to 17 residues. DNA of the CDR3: TGCGCCAGCAGTCCCAGAGGTTTCAGGGGTAGAACCTACGAGCAGTACTTC. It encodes CASSPRGFRGRTYEQYF.

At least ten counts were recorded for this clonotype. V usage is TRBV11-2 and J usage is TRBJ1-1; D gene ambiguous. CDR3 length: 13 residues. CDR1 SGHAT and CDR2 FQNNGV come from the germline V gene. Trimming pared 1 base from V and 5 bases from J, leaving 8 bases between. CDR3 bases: TGTGCCAGCAGCTTAGTTCGTCCGACTGAAGCTTTCTTT. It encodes CASSLVRPTEAFF.

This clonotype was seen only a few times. For the CDR3, the DNA is TGTGCCAGCAGTGTGGACAGGGGAACGAACACCGGGGAGCTGTTTTTT. The encoded protein is CASSVDRGTNTGELFF. V and J are TRBV6-1 and TRBJ2-2; 9 bases map to TRBD1. This CDR3 has 16 residues. V shed 4 bases, J shed 0 bases, and the junction held 3 bases outside the gene matches. In germline, CDR1 is MNHNS, CDR2 SASEGT.

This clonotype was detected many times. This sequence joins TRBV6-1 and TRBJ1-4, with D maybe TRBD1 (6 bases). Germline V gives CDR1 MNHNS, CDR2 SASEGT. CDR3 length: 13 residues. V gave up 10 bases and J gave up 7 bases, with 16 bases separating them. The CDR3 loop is CATRRGGGEKLFF. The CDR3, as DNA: TGTGCCACCAGGAGGGGGGGAGGTGAAAAACTGTTTTTT.

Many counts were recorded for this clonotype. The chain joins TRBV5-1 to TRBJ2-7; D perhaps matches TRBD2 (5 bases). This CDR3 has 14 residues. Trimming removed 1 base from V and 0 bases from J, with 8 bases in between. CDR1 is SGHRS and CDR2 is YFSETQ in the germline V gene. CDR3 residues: CASSLFRGSYEQYF. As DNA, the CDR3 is TGCGCCAGCAGCTTGTTTCGGGGCTCCTACGAGCAGTACTTC.

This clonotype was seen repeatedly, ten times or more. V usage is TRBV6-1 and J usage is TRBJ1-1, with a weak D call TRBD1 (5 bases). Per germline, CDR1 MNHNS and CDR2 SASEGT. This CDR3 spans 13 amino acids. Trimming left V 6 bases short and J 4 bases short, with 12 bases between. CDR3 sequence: CASRSGSGTEAFF. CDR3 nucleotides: TGTGCCAGCAGGTCAGGGTCCGGCACTGAAGCTTTCTTT.

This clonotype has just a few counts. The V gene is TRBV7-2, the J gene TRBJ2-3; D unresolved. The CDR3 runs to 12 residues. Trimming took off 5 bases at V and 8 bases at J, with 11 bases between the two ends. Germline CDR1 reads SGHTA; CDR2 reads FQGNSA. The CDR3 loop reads CASSRAVGTQYF. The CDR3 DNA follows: TGTGCCAGCAGCCGGGCCGTGGGTACGCAGTATTTT.

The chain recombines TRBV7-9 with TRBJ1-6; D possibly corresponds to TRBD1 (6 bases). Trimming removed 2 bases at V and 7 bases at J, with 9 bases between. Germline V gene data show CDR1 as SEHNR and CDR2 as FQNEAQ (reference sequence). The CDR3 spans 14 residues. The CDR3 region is CASSLSGENSPLHF. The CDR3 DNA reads TGTGCCAGCAGCTTATCAGGGGAGAATTCACCCCTCCACTTT.

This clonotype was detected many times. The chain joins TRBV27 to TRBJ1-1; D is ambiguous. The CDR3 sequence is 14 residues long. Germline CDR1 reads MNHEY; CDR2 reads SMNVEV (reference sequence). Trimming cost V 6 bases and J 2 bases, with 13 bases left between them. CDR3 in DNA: TGTGCCAGCAGCCTCATCGGCGGAAACACTGAAGCTTTCTTT. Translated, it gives CASSLIGGNTEAFF.